This is a list of T cell receptor beta chains from one sample in a study of PD-1 blockade in classical Hodgkin lymphoma. TCRdb's table, derived via immunoSEQ multiplex PCR, lists solely in-frame clones and lacks some. The sample has more than 10,000 clones; roughly 83% are singletons. The source material was CD4+ T cells from blood, sampled before the fourth cycle of nivolumab. These receptors all come from a human donor with classical Hodgkin lymphoma. The CDR3 runs from the conserved cysteine through the conserved F or W. The order of the fields is CDR3 length, D gene, clone size, V gene, J gene, CDR3 protein, CDR3 DNA. The D gene is left open where the match is weak. A clone size is listed for some rows: how often the clone was seen (once, few, many), or a class if it is expanded.

cdr3_length: 19
d_call: TRBD1
clone_size: NA
v_call: TRBV9
j_call: TRBJ2-5
cdr3_aa: CASSAPRRGQGKELETQYF
cdr3_nt: TGTGCCAGCAGCGCACCCAGAAGGGGACAGGGTAAAGAGTTGGAGACCCAGTACTTC

cdr3_length: 11
d_call: NA
clone_size: NA
v_call: TRBV20-1
j_call: TRBJ2-2
cdr3_aa: CSARVRGELFF
cdr3_nt: TGCAGTGCTAGAGTCCGCGGGGAGCTGTTTTTT

cdr3_length: 14
d_call: NA
clone_size: once
v_call: TRBV5-4
j_call: TRBJ2-3
cdr3_aa: CASSLRRGTDTQYF
cdr3_nt: TGTGCCAGCAGCCTAAGACGCGGCACAGATACGCAGTATTTT

cdr3_length: 15
d_call: TRBD1
clone_size: NA
v_call: TRBV29-1
j_call: TRBJ2-3
cdr3_aa: CSVDFVGQGSDTQYF
cdr3_nt: TGCAGCGTTGACTTTGTGGGACAGGGGTCAGATACGCAGTATTTT

cdr3_length: 13
d_call: TRBD1
clone_size: NA
v_call: TRBV11-2
j_call: TRBJ1-5
cdr3_aa: CASSLDRAQPQHF
cdr3_nt: TGTGCCAGCAGCCTGGACAGGGCCCAGCCCCAGCATTTT

cdr3_length: 18
d_call: TRBD2
clone_size: NA
v_call: TRBV18
j_call: TRBJ2-5
cdr3_aa: CASSLYMGLAVYQETQYF
cdr3_nt: TGTGCCAGCTCACTTTACATGGGACTAGCTGTGTACCAAGAGACCCAGTACTTC

cdr3_length: 15
d_call: TRBD2
clone_size: NA
v_call: TRBV30
j_call: TRBJ2-7
cdr3_aa: CAWTPGPSGGYEQYF
cdr3_nt: TGTGCCTGGACCCCGGGGCCTAGCGGTGGCTACGAGCAGTACTTC

cdr3_length: 13
d_call: NA
clone_size: NA
v_call: TRBV11-3
j_call: TRBJ1-2
cdr3_aa: CASSLTPGTGYTF
cdr3_nt: TGTGCCAGCAGCTTAACGCCAGGGACAGGCTACACCTTC

cdr3_length: 11
d_call: NA
clone_size: NA
v_call: TRBV28
j_call: TRBJ2-7
cdr3_aa: CACRDTHEQYF
cdr3_nt: TGTGCCTGTCGAGACACTCACGAGCAGTACTTC

cdr3_length: 13
d_call: NA
clone_size: NA
v_call: TRBV6-5
j_call: TRBJ1-5
cdr3_aa: CASSSNRDQPQHF
cdr3_nt: TGTGCCAGCTCTTCAAACAGAGATCAGCCCCAGCATTTT

cdr3_length: 14
d_call: TRBD1
clone_size: NA
v_call: TRBV27
j_call: TRBJ1-1
cdr3_aa: CASSLGQGITEAFF
cdr3_nt: TGTGCCAGCAGTTTGGGACAGGGGATCACTGAAGCTTTCTTT

cdr3_length: 16
d_call: NA
clone_size: NA
v_call: TRBV28
j_call: TRBJ2-3
cdr3_aa: CASSLGGEFGTDTQYF
cdr3_nt: TGTGCCAGCAGTTTAGGCGGGGAGTTTGGGACAGATACGCAGTATTTT

cdr3_length: 14
d_call: NA
clone_size: NA
v_call: TRBV6-6
j_call: TRBJ1-5
cdr3_aa: CASSYGGVNQPQHF
cdr3_nt: TGTGCCAGCAGTTACGGGGGGGTTAATCAGCCCCAGCATTTT

cdr3_length: 15
d_call: TRBD1
clone_size: NA
v_call: TRBV6-5
j_call: TRBJ1-1
cdr3_aa: CASSSRRGRATEAFF
cdr3_nt: TGTGCCAGCAGTTCCCGGAGGGGGCGAGCCACTGAAGCTTTCTTT

cdr3_length: 14
d_call: TRBD2
clone_size: once
v_call: TRBV10-3
j_call: TRBJ2-1
cdr3_aa: CAIQTSGVHNEQFF
cdr3_nt: TGTGCCATACAGACTAGCGGGGTTCACAATGAGCAGTTCTTC

cdr3_length: 13
d_call: NA
clone_size: few
v_call: TRBV2
j_call: TRBJ1-1
cdr3_aa: CASSAEGLTEAFF
cdr3_nt: TGTGCCAGCAGTGCAGAGGGTCTAACTGAAGCTTTCTTT

cdr3_length: 14
d_call: NA
clone_size: once
v_call: TRBV5-1
j_call: TRBJ1-4
cdr3_aa: CASSLAGRDEKLFF
cdr3_nt: TGCGCCAGCAGCTTGGCCGGGAGGGATGAAAAACTGTTTTTT

cdr3_length: 13
d_call: NA
clone_size: NA
v_call: TRBV2
j_call: TRBJ1-1
cdr3_aa: CASSGQANTEAFF
cdr3_nt: TGTGCCAGCAGTGGACAGGCAAACACTGAAGCTTTCTTT

cdr3_length: 15
d_call: NA
clone_size: NA
v_call: TRBV5-1
j_call: TRBJ2-7
cdr3_aa: CASPPSFYLTYEQYF
cdr3_nt: TGCGCCAGCCCTCCCTCCTTTTACCTTACCTACGAGCAGTACTTC

cdr3_length: 14
d_call: TRBD2
clone_size: NA
v_call: TRBV12-5
j_call: TRBJ2-5
cdr3_aa: CATRTSGRGETQYF
cdr3_nt: TGTGCTACTAGGACTAGCGGGAGGGGTGAGACCCAGTACTTC

cdr3_length: 15
d_call: TRBD1
clone_size: NA
v_call: TRBV19
j_call: TRBJ1-1
cdr3_aa: CASSMRTGGKTEAFF
cdr3_nt: TGTGCCAGTAGTATGAGGACAGGGGGAAAGACTGAAGCTTTCTTT

cdr3_length: 14
d_call: TRBD1
clone_size: NA
v_call: TRBV7-3
j_call: TRBJ1-2
cdr3_aa: CASSSRDSAGGYTF
cdr3_nt: TGTGCCAGCAGCTCCCGGGACAGTGCGGGTGGCTACACCTTC

cdr3_length: 13
d_call: NA
clone_size: NA
v_call: TRBV5-8
j_call: TRBJ1-1
cdr3_aa: CASSWDWGTEAFF
cdr3_nt: TGTGCCAGCAGCTGGGACTGGGGCACTGAAGCTTTCTTT

cdr3_length: 16
d_call: TRBD1
clone_size: NA
v_call: TRBV2
j_call: TRBJ2-3
cdr3_aa: CASSASTGVSTDTQYF
cdr3_nt: TGTGCCAGCAGTGCCTCTACAGGGGTTAGCACAGATACGCAGTATTTT

cdr3_length: 13
d_call: TRBD1
clone_size: NA
v_call: TRBV5-4
j_call: TRBJ2-5
cdr3_aa: CASSWGTEETQYF
cdr3_nt: TGTGCCAGCAGCTGGGGGACAGAAGAGACCCAGTACTTC

cdr3_length: 17
d_call: NA
clone_size: NA
v_call: TRBV4-3
j_call: TRBJ1-1
cdr3_aa: CASSQEARRHMNTEAFF
cdr3_nt: TGCGCCAGCAGCCAAGAGGCGAGACGGCATATGAACACTGAAGCTTTCTTT

cdr3_length: 16
d_call: TRBD1
clone_size: few
v_call: TRBV6-5
j_call: TRBJ1-1
cdr3_aa: CASSYSMGTGGSEAFF
cdr3_nt: TGTGCCAGCAGTTACTCGATGGGGACAGGGGGATCCGAAGCTTTCTTT

cdr3_length: 13
d_call: TRBD1
clone_size: NA
v_call: TRBV18
j_call: TRBJ1-1
cdr3_aa: CASSAGQVTEAFF
cdr3_nt: TGTGCCAGCTCAGCGGGACAGGTCACTGAAGCTTTCTTT

cdr3_length: 14
d_call: NA
clone_size: NA
v_call: TRBV5-5
j_call: TRBJ2-5
cdr3_aa: CASSLIVQSETQYF
cdr3_nt: TGTGCCAGCAGCTTGATTGTACAGTCAGAGACCCAGTACTTC

cdr3_length: 14
d_call: TRBD1
clone_size: NA
v_call: TRBV7-2
j_call: TRBJ1-2
cdr3_aa: CASSLGTGGYGYTF
cdr3_nt: TGTGCCAGCAGCCTCGGGACAGGAGGCTATGGCTACACCTTC

cdr3_length: 14
d_call: TRBD1
clone_size: once
v_call: TRBV2
j_call: TRBJ1-1
cdr3_aa: CASSHRQGRTEAFF
cdr3_nt: TGTGCCAGCAGCCACCGACAGGGGAGGACTGAAGCTTTCTTT

cdr3_length: 16
d_call: TRBD1
clone_size: NA
v_call: TRBV7-8
j_call: TRBJ2-7
cdr3_aa: CASSLNGQGASYEQYF
cdr3_nt: TGTGCCAGCAGCTTAAACGGACAGGGGGCTTCCTACGAGCAGTACTTC

cdr3_length: 15
d_call: TRBD1
clone_size: NA
v_call: TRBV7-2
j_call: TRBJ1-1
cdr3_aa: CASSLVTGENTEAFF
cdr3_nt: TGTGCCAGCAGCTTAGTGACAGGGGAGAACACTGAAGCTTTCTTT

cdr3_length: 13
d_call: NA
clone_size: few
v_call: TRBV30
j_call: TRBJ1-2
cdr3_aa: CAWSRGSTDGYTF
cdr3_nt: TGTGCCTGGAGTAGGGGGAGTACGGATGGCTACACCTTC

cdr3_length: 15
d_call: NA
clone_size: NA
v_call: TRBV5-4
j_call: TRBJ2-1
cdr3_aa: CASSEGATRYNEQFF
cdr3_nt: TGTGCCAGCAGCGAGGGAGCGACCCGATACAATGAGCAGTTCTTC

cdr3_length: 12
d_call: NA
clone_size: NA
v_call: TRBV6-5
j_call: TRBJ2-7
cdr3_aa: CASSYGNYEQYF
cdr3_nt: TGTGCCAGCAGTTACGGGAATTACGAGCAGTACTTC

cdr3_length: 16
d_call: NA
clone_size: NA
v_call: TRBV6-4
j_call: TRBJ2-3
cdr3_aa: CASSDIRILSTDTQYF
cdr3_nt: TGTGCCAGCAGTGACATAAGGATCCTTAGCACAGATACGCAGTATTTT

cdr3_length: 17
d_call: TRBD2
clone_size: NA
v_call: TRBV5-6
j_call: TRBJ2-2
cdr3_aa: CASSFLAGGPYTGELFF
cdr3_nt: TGTGCCAGCAGCTTTCTAGCGGGGGGGCCCTACACCGGGGAGCTGTTTTTT

cdr3_length: 13
d_call: NA
clone_size: few
v_call: TRBV12-5
j_call: TRBJ2-7
cdr3_aa: CASALDSTYEQYF
cdr3_nt: TGTGCTAGTGCCCTGGACAGCACTTACGAGCAGTACTTC

cdr3_length: 16
d_call: TRBD2
clone_size: NA
v_call: TRBV5-4
j_call: TRBJ2-3
cdr3_aa: CASSSPSGGITDTQYF
cdr3_nt: TGTGCCAGCAGCTCACCTAGCGGGGGGATCACAGATACGCAGTATTTT

cdr3_length: 17
d_call: TRBD2
clone_size: NA
v_call: TRBV11-2
j_call: TRBJ2-3
cdr3_aa: CASSLARTSGSTDTQYF
cdr3_nt: TGTGCCAGCAGCTTAGCTCGGACTAGCGGGAGCACAGATACGCAGTATTTT

cdr3_length: 16
d_call: NA
clone_size: NA
v_call: TRBV15
j_call: TRBJ2-5
cdr3_aa: CATSRTVAGGGETQYF
cdr3_nt: TGTGCCACCAGCAGGACCGTGGCAGGGGGAGGGGAGACCCAGTACTTC

cdr3_length: 16
d_call: TRBD1
clone_size: NA
v_call: TRBV4-2
j_call: TRBJ1-1
cdr3_aa: CASSQEATGGNTEAFF
cdr3_nt: TGTGCCAGCAGCCAAGAGGCGACAGGGGGTAACACTGAAGCTTTCTTT

cdr3_length: 15
d_call: TRBD2
clone_size: NA
v_call: TRBV10-2
j_call: TRBJ2-5
cdr3_aa: CASRVGAGGRETQYF
cdr3_nt: TGCGCCAGCAGGGTGGGAGCGGGGGGGCGTGAGACCCAGTACTTC

cdr3_length: 14
d_call: NA
clone_size: NA
v_call: TRBV7-9
j_call: TRBJ1-3
cdr3_aa: CASSLEESGNTIYF
cdr3_nt: TGTGCCAGCAGCTTAGAGGAATCTGGAAACACCATATATTTT

cdr3_length: 16
d_call: NA
clone_size: NA
v_call: TRBV10-3
j_call: TRBJ1-3
cdr3_aa: CAISESGGRSGNTIYF
cdr3_nt: TGTGCCATCAGTGAGTCGGGGGGGCGGTCTGGAAACACCATATATTTT

cdr3_length: 15
d_call: NA
clone_size: NA
v_call: TRBV4-2
j_call: TRBJ1-2
cdr3_aa: CASSQDLGGSYGYTF
cdr3_nt: TGTGCCAGCAGCCAAGATCTTGGGGGATCCTATGGCTACACCTTC

cdr3_length: 16
d_call: TRBD2
clone_size: NA
v_call: TRBV5-1
j_call: TRBJ2-1
cdr3_aa: CASSLAPGLAGGEQFF
cdr3_nt: TGCGCCAGCAGCTTGGCCCCGGGACTAGCGGGAGGAGAGCAGTTCTTC

cdr3_length: 11
d_call: NA
clone_size: NA
v_call: TRBV11-3
j_call: TRBJ2-5
cdr3_aa: CASSLEREQYF
cdr3_nt: TGTGCCAGCAGCTTAGAGCGAGAGCAGTACTTC

cdr3_length: 13
d_call: NA
clone_size: NA
v_call: TRBV5-1
j_call: TRBJ1-4
cdr3_aa: CASSLWGNEKLFF
cdr3_nt: TGCGCCAGCAGCTTGTGGGGCAATGAAAAACTGTTTTTT

cdr3_length: 13
d_call: TRBD1
clone_size: NA
v_call: TRBV6-6
j_call: TRBJ1-1
cdr3_aa: CASRQGVNTEAFF
cdr3_nt: TGTGCCAGCAGACAGGGGGTGAACACTGAAGCTTTCTTT

cdr3_length: 14
d_call: NA
clone_size: NA
v_call: TRBV5-1
j_call: TRBJ1-1
cdr3_aa: CASSLRALNTEAFF
cdr3_nt: TGCGCCAGCAGCCTCCGGGCCCTGAACACTGAAGCTTTCTTT

cdr3_length: 16
d_call: NA
clone_size: NA
v_call: TRBV15
j_call: TRBJ2-7
cdr3_aa: CATSRDYEDRNYEQYF
cdr3_nt: TGTGCCACCAGCAGAGATTATGAGGATCGGAACTACGAGCAGTACTTC

cdr3_length: 14
d_call: NA
clone_size: NA
v_call: TRBV30
j_call: TRBJ2-3
cdr3_aa: CAGRTGVSTDTQYF
cdr3_nt: TGTGCCGGGAGGACAGGAGTAAGCACAGATACGCAGTATTTT